A single sample gave rise to the 15 T cell receptor beta chains below, sequenced in a study of breast tumors, draining lymph nodes, adjacent tissues. TCRdb passed the multiplex PCR reads through MiXCR, listing each CDR3 protein once. The profile covers 250,000 or so distinct CDR3 sequences, with 30% appearing a single time and around 1.1% taken by the ten largest. Samples came from axillary lymph nodes draining the breast cancer. Material: axillary lymph node tissue. All receptors come from a female donor with breast cancer. Some clones in this sample may be carry-over from other donors' samples.

This clonotype was counted many times. The CDR3 reads CASSLSPLEQYF. The CDR3 DNA reads as TGTGCCAGCAGCCTAAGCCCCCTCGAGCAGTACTTC. The V call is TRBV4-2, the J call TRBJ2-7; D not resolved. Trimming removed 4 bases at V and 6 bases at J, with 10 bases between. The CDR3 runs 12 residues. CDR1 and CDR2 from the germline V gene are LGHNA and YNFKEQ.

The V call is TRBV15, the J call TRBJ2-2; D ambiguous. Trimming pared 3 bases from V and 0 bases from J, leaving 8 bases between. This CDR3 is 15 amino acids long. Germline loops: CDR1 LNHNV, CDR2 YYDKDF (reference sequence). CDR3 coding DNA: TGTGCCACCAGCAGTGGCTGTGCGAACACCGGGGAGCTGTTTTTT. This sequence encodes CATSSGCANTGELFF.

Many counts were recorded for this clonotype. The V gene is TRBV7-9, the J gene TRBJ2-1, with 7 positions matching TRBD2. The germline CDR1 and CDR2 sequences are SEHNR and FQNEAQ (reference sequence). This CDR3 spans 12 amino acids. After removal of 11 bases from V and 10 bases from J, the junction contained 11 bases not matched to a gene. The CDR3 nucleotides read TGTGCCTCTGGATGGGACTACCACGAGCAGTTCTTC. It is translated as CASGWDYHEQFF.

This clonotype was recorded at least ten times. The chain recombines TRBV19 with TRBJ2-1; maybe TRBD2 (5 bases). The CDR3 covers 15 residues. CDR1 is LNHDA, CDR2 SQIVND, per germline (reference sequence). Trimming removed 7 bases from V and 0 bases from J, with 13 bases in between. Written as DNA, the CDR3 is TGTGCCAGTACCATAGGGAGAAGCTCCTACAATGAGCAGTTCTTC. As protein: CASTIGRSSYNEQFF.

Ten or more counts support this clonotype. This chain uses TRBV11-3 with TRBJ1-2; possibly TRBD1 for D (5 bases). CDR3 length: 12 amino acids. Germline V gene sequence: CDR1 SGHNT, CDR2 YENEEA. V lost 5 bases to trimming and J lost 7 bases, with 11 bases between them. The CDR3 sequence is CASSDAGGGYTF. The CDR3 nucleotides are TGTGCCAGCAGCGACGCCGGGGGTGGCTACACCTTC. Based on the CDR3 plus reference TRBV11-3 and TRBJ1-2, the full variable domain is EAGVVQSPRYKIIEKKQPVAFWCNPISGHNTLYWYLQNLGQGPELLIRYENEEAVDDSQLPKDRFSAERLKGVDSTLKIQPAELGDSAVYLCASSDAGGGYTFGSGTRLTVV.

This clonotype occurred many times. V is TRBV5-4 and J is TRBJ1-2; weak D call: TRBD1 (6 bases). Germline loops: CDR1 SGHNT, CDR2 YYREEE (reference sequence). The ends were cut back, 4 bases at V and 4 bases at J, with 11 bases in the middle. The CDR3 contains 13 residues. The CDR3 spells CASSVSGVYGYTF. Written as DNA, the CDR3 is TGTGCCAGCAGCGTTTCAGGGGTCTATGGCTACACCTTC.

The rearrangement links TRBV7-2 to TRBJ1-5; D gene uncertain. The V gene lost 4 bases and the J gene lost 0 bases, with 13 bases spanning the gap. In germline, CDR1 is SGHTA, CDR2 FQGNSA. The CDR3 extends over 16 amino acids. CDR3 region: CASSYHALCSNQPQHF. CDR3 in DNA: TGTGCCAGCAGCTATCACGCACTGTGTAGCAATCAGCCCCAGCATTTT.

As to this clonotype: Being one base from a much bigger clone, this may be a read error. The gene calls are TRBV6-4 and TRBJ2-5, with 8 bases matching TRBD1. Germline loops: CDR1 MRHNA, CDR2 SNTAGT. V shed 3 bases, J shed 3 bases, and the junction held 6 bases outside the gene matches. This CDR3 contains 15 residues. CDR3 in amino acids: CASSDTGTGEETQYF. CDR3 in DNA: TGTGCCAGCAGTGATACCGGGACAGGAGAAGAGACCCAGTACTTC.

This clonotype was counted at least ten times. CDR3 amino acids: CASSSTGTSTNEQFF. The CDR3 DNA follows: TGCGCCAGCAGCTCAACCGGGACTAGTACCAATGAGCAGTTCTTC. The rearrangement links TRBV5-1 to TRBJ2-1; the match to TRBD2 covers 8 bases. CDR1 is SGHRS, CDR2 YFSETQ, per germline. The CDR3 is made up of 15 amino acids. Trimming at V came to 3 bases and at J to 6 bases, leaving 8 bases not matched to a gene.

CDR3 region: CASSLWTAKNIQYF. The CDR3 DNA sequence: TGTGCCAGCAGCTTATGGACGGCCAAAAACATTCAGTACTTC. The chain has TRBV13 and TRBJ2-4; no clear D gene. Trimming cost V 2 bases and J 1 base, with 6 bases left between them. The CDR3 runs 14 residues. Germline loops: CDR1 PRHDT, CDR2 FYEKMQ (reference sequence).

This clonotype has just a few counts. The chain employs TRBV30 and TRBJ1-3; 8 nucleotides match TRBD1. The CDR3 extends over 17 amino acids. Per the germline V gene, CDR1 is GTSNPN and CDR2 is SVGIG (reference sequence). J gave up 3 bases and V 5 bases, and 15 bases lay outside the gene matches. The CDR3 sequence is CAWGLGDRSFGGNTIYF. The CDR3 nucleotides are TGTGCCTGGGGCCTAGGGGACAGGTCTTTTGGTGGAAACACCATATATTTT.

Ten or more counts support this clonotype. The CDR3 protein is CASSPPIAGGTYEQYF. The CDR3 DNA is TGTGCCAGCAGCCCCCCAATAGCGGGAGGAACCTACGAGCAGTACTTC. The rearrangement links TRBV7-2 to TRBJ2-7; 10 nucleotides match TRBD2. Germline CDR1 SGHTA, CDR2 FQGNSA. The CDR3 sequence is 16 residues long. With V trimmed by 5 bases and J by 2 bases, 9 bases remained unmatched. The full variable domain, its missing parts supplied by reference TRBV7-2 and TRBJ2-7, is GAGVSQSPSNKVTEKGKDVELRCDPISGHTALYWYRQSLGQGLEFLIYFQGNSAPDKSGLPSDRFSAERTGGSVSTLTIQRTQQEDSAVYLCASSPPIAGGTYEQYFGPGTRLTVT.

A few counts support this clonotype. The final CDR3 position lacks the conserved phenylalanine or tryptophan, pointing to a likely read error. The J gene is TRBJ2-1, the V gene TRBV7-3; a weak D match, TRBD1 (6 bases). This CDR3 is 14 amino acids long. Trimming took off 3 bases at V and 3 bases at J, with 9 bases between the two ends. The germline V gene encodes CDR1 SGHTA and CDR2 FQGTGA. CDR3 nucleotides: TGTGCCAGCAGCTTGGACAGATACTACAATGAGCAGTTCCTC. It codes for CASSLDRYYNEQFL.

The rearrangement uses TRBV2 and TRBJ1-3, with a tentative D call TRBD1 (5 bases). The CDR3 runs to 18 residues. Looked up from germline, CDR1 is SNHLY and CDR2 is FYNNEI. V shed 2 bases and J shed 4 bases, with 21 bases lying between them. CDR3 coding DNA: TGTGCCAGCAGTGAATCGGCGGGGCAGCTGATACCGGGAAACACCATATATTTT. Translation: CASSESAGQLIPGNTIYF.

Note on this clonotype: One base away lies a much larger clone, so this may be a sequencing read error. The chain links TRBV13 to TRBJ1-3; D gene ambiguous. The germline V gene has CDR1 PRHDT and CDR2 FYEKMQ (reference sequence). CDR3 length: 14 amino acids. The CDR3 DNA sequence: TGTGCCAGCAGCGAACCCCGGCGGCGGAACACCTTATATTTT. As protein: CASSEPRRRNTLYF.